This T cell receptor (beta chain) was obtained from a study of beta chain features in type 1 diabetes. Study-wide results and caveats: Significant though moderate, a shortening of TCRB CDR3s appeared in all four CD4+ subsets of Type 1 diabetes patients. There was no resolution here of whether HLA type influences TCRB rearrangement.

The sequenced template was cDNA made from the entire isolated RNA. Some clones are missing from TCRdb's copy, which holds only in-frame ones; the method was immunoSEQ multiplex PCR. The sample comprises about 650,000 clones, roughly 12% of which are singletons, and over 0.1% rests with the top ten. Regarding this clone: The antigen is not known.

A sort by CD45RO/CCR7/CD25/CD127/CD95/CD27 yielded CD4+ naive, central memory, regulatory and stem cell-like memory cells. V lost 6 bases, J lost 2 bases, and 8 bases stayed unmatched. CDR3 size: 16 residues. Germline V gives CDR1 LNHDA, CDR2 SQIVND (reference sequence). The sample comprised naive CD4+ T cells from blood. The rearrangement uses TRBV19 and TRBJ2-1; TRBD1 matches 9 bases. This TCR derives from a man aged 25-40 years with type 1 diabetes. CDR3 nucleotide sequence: TGTGCCAGTAGCATTCTCCGGGACAGGGCCTACAATGAGCAGTTCTTC. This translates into CASSILRDRAYNEQFF.